Given below is one T cell receptor beta chain in context. Libraries were prepared by immunoSEQ multiplex PCR; TCRdb keeps only in-frame clonotypes and omits some of them. This sample carries 90,000 to 150,000 clones, 80% to 95% of them seen once, and the ten largest clones take approximately 6.3%. The data derive from a study of T cell changes during pregnancy in multiple sclerosis. This CDR3 is 14 amino acids long. Germline V gives CDR1 GTSNPN, CDR2 SVGIG (reference sequence). V lost 3 bases and J lost 7; bases outside the gene matches: 9. This TCR came from a female donor with multiple sclerosis, enrolled in a pregnancy study. Here the sequenced sample was peripheral blood, taken before pregnancy. The chain links TRBV30 to TRBJ2-5; 9 bases fit TRBD2. The CDR3 nucleotides read TGTGCCTGGAGGAAAAATAGCGGGGGAGGGACCCAGTACTTC. This sequence encodes CAWRKNSGGGTQYF.